The 8 T cell receptor beta chains presented below share a single source sample, sequenced in a study of long-term antiretroviral therapy in people with HIV. This was the immunoSEQ v3.0 assay at survey level. The protocol was immunoSEQ multiplex PCR, while the TCRdb copy is restricted to in-frame clones and leaves out a portion. This table has 7,500 to 10,000 clones, roughly four fifths appearing once. Sequencing was performed on unsorted PBMCs, taken 0.7 years after starting antiretroviral therapy. These receptors were taken from a man aged 40-50 years with HIV.

This clone was seen a single time. The chain recombines TRBV5-6 with TRBJ2-6; perhaps TRBD2 as D (6 bases). Trimming removed 6 bases from V and 0 bases from J, with 16 bases in between. The CDR3 runs to 17 residues. Germline V gene lookup returns CDR1 SGHDT and CDR2 YYEEEE. CDR3 amino acids: CASILPGLRSGANVLTF. The DNA for the CDR3 is TGTGCCAGCATCCTACCGGGACTCCGCTCTGGGGCCAACGTCCTGACTTTC. Variable domain in full (rest from reference TRBV5-6 and TRBJ2-6): DAGVTQSPTHLIKTRGQQVTLRCSPKSGHDTVSWYQQALGQGPQFIFQYYEEEERQRGNFPDRFSGHQFPNYSSELNVNALLLGDSALYLCASILPGLRSGANVLTFGAGSRLTVL.

The V and J genes are TRBV7-9 and TRBJ1-2; 10 bases match TRBD1. CDR3 length: 14 amino acids. Germline V gives CDR1 SEHNR, CDR2 FQNEAQ (reference sequence). Trimming removed 0 bases from V and 7 bases from J; junction bases left unmatched: 2. Written as DNA, the CDR3 is TGTGCCAGCAGCTTAGCCGGGACAGGGGTTGGCTACACCTTC. Translating it yields CASSLAGTGVGYTF. The whole variable domain, filled in from reference TRBV7-9 and TRBJ1-2, reads DTGVSQNPRHKITKRGQNVTFRCDPISEHNRLYWYRQTLGQGPEFLTYFQNEAQLEKSRLLSDRFSAERPKGSFSTLEIQRTEQGDSAMYLCASSLAGTGVGYTFGSGTRLTVV.

The chain uses TRBV30 and TRBJ2-3, with 9 bases aligning to TRBD2. This CDR3 is built from 15 residues. V dropped 0 bases and J dropped 6; count of bases not matched to a gene: 7. Per the germline V gene, CDR1 is GTSNPN and CDR2 is SVGIG (reference sequence). CDR3 region: CAWSVQRAGGDTQYF. The CDR3 DNA sequence: TGTGCCTGGAGTGTACAACGAGCGGGAGGCGATACGCAGTATTTT.

The chain recombines TRBV1 with TRBJ1-3; no check of the table's D call, TRBD1, against the DNA was made. TRBV1 is a recognized pseudogene. The CDR3 runs to 16 residues. As DNA, the CDR3 is TGCACCAGCAGCCAGCGAGTTACAGGGGACGGAAACACCATATATTTT. This gives the protein CTSSQRVTGDGNTIYF.

This sequence joins TRBV20-1 and TRBJ2-1, with no clear D. From germline, CDR1 is DFQATT and CDR2 SNEGSKA (reference sequence). The V end lost 5 bases, the J end lost 8 bases, and 10 bases lay between the germline ends. The CDR3 totals 11 residues. CDR3 amino acids: CSAQGGYEQFF. For the CDR3, the DNA is TGCAGTGCTCAAGGCGGATATGAGCAGTTCTTC.

V is TRBV9 and J is TRBJ2-3; TRBD1 or TRBD2 may be the D gene (5 bases each). V lost 3 bases and J lost 2, with 13 bases in between. CDR1 and CDR2 from the germline V gene are SGDLS and YYNGEE. The CDR3 runs to 15 residues. The CDR3, as DNA: TGTGCCAGCAGCGCCCGGGACGGTGTCACAGATACGCAGTATTTT. The encoded protein is CASSARDGVTDTQYF. The full variable domain, in which reference TRBV9 and TRBJ2-3 provide the parts outside the CDR3, is DSGVTQTPKHLITATGQRVTLRCSPRSGDLSVYWYQQSLDQGLQFLIQYYNGEERAKGNILERFSAQQFPDLHSELNLSSLELGDSALYFCASSARDGVTDTQYFGPGTRLTVL.

The rearrangement uses TRBV11-2 and TRBJ2-1, with D possibly matching TRBD2 (5 bases). CDR3 length equals 16 residues. The V end lost 5 bases, the J end lost 1 base, and 15 bases lay between the germline ends. Germline V gene lookup returns CDR1 SGHAT and CDR2 FQNNGV. CDR3 loop: CASSQPSNWSYNEQFF. The CDR3 region has the DNA TGTGCCAGCAGCCAACCTAGCAACTGGTCCTACAATGAGCAGTTCTTC.

This sequence joins TRBV11-1 and TRBJ2-7; 8 bases are shared with TRBD1. The CDR3 runs 15 residues. Germline V gene lookup returns CDR1 SGHAT and CDR2 FQDESV (reference sequence). Trimming at V came to 5 bases and at J to 3 bases, leaving 9 bases not matched to a gene. This CDR3 reads CASSPGQGFLYEQYF. CDR3 coding DNA: TGTGCCAGCAGCCCAGGACAGGGTTTCCTCTACGAGCAGTACTTC. The variable domain in full, completed from reference TRBV11-1 and TRBJ2-7, reads EAEVAQSPRYKITEKSQAVAFWCDPISGHATLYWYRQILGQGPELLVQFQDESVVDDSQLPKDRFSAERLKGVDSTLKIQPAELGDSAMYLCASSPGQGFLYEQYFGPGTRLTVT.